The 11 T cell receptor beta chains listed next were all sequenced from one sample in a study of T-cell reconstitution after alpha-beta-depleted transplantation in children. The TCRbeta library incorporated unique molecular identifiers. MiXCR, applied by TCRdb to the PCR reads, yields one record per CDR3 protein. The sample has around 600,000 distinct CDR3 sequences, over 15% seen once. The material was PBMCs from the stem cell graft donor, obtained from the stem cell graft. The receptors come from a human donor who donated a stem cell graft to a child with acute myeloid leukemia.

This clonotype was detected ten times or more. The DNA for the CDR3 is TGTGCCAGCAGTGAATACTCTAGCAATCAGCCCCAGCATTTT. It is translated as CASSEYSSNQPQHF. The chain has TRBV25-1 and TRBJ1-5; D ambiguous. This CDR3 spans 14 amino acids. Trimming pared 0 bases from V and 0 bases from J, leaving 3 bases between. Germline V gene sequence: CDR1 MGHDK, CDR2 SYGVNS.

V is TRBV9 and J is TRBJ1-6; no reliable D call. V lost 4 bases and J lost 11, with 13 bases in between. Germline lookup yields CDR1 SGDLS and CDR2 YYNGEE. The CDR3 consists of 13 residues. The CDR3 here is CASSTASSAPLHF. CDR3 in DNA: TGTGCCAGCAGCACCGCCAGTTCAGCACCCCTCCACTTT.

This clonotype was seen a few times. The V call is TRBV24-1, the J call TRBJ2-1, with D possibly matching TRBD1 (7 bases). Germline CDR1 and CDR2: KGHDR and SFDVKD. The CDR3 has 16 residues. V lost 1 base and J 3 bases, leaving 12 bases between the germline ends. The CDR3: CATSDLRQGGYNEQFF. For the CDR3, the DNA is TGTGCCACCAGTGATTTACGACAGGGAGGCTACAATGAGCAGTTCTTC.

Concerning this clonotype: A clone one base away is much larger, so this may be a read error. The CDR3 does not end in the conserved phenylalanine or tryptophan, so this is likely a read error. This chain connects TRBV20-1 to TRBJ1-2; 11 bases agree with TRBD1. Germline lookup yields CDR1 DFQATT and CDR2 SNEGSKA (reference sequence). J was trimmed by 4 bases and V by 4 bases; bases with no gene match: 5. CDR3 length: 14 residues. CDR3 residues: CSATGQGGSYGYTI. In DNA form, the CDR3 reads TGCAGTGCTACGGGACAGGGGGGGAGCTATGGCTACACCATC.

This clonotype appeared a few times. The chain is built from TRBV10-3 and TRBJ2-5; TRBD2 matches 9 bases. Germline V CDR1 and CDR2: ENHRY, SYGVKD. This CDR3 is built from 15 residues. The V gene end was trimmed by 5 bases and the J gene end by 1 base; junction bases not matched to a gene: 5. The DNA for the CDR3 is TGTGCCATCAGTTCTTCTAGCGGGGCCCAAGAGACCCAGTACTTC. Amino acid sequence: CAISSSSGAQETQYF.

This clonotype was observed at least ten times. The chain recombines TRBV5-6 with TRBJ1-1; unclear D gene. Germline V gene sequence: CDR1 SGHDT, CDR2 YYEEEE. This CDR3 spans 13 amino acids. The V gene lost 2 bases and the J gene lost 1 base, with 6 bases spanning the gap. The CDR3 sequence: CASSFAPNTEAFF. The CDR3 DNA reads TGTGCCAGCAGCTTCGCGCCGAACACTGAAGCTTTCTTT.

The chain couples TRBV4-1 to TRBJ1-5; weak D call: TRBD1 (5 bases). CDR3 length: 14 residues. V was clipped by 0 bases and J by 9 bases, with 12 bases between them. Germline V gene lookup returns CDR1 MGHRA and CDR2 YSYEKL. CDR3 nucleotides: TGCGCCAGCAGCCAAGATGGGGGGGTATGGCCCCAGCATTTT. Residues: CASSQDGGVWPQHF.

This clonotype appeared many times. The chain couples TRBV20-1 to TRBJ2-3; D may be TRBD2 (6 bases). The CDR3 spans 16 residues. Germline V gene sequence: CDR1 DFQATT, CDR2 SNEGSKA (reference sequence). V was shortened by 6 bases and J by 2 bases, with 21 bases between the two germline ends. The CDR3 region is CSAHPLVGDFTDTQYF. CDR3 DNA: TGCAGTGCCCACCCCCTGGTGGGGGACTTCACAGATACGCAGTATTTT.

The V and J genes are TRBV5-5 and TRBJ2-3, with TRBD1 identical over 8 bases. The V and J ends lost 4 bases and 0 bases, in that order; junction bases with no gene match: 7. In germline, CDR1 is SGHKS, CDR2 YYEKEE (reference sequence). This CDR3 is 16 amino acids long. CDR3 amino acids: CASSRGTGLSTDTQYF. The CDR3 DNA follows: TGTGCCAGCAGCCGGGGGACAGGACTTAGCACAGATACGCAGTATTTT.

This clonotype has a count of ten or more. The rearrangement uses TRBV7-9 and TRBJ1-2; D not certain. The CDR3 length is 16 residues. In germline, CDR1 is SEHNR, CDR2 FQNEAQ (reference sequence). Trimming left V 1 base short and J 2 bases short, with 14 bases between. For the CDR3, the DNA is TGTGCCAGCAGCTTAGGGGTAGGGAGTAGAAACTATGGCTACACCTTC. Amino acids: CASSLGVGSRNYGYTF. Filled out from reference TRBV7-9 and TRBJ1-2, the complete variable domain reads DTGVSQNPRHKITKRGQNVTFRCDPISEHNRLYWYRQTLGQGPEFLTYFQNEAQLEKSRLLSDRFSAERPKGSFSTLEIQRTEQGDSAMYLCASSLGVGSRNYGYTFGSGTRLTVV.

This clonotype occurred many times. CDR3 region: CSAREWGPYNEQFF. CDR3 bases: TGCAGTGCTAGAGAGTGGGGACCCTACAATGAGCAGTTCTTC. This sequence joins TRBV20-1 and TRBJ2-1; either TRBD1 or TRBD2 may fit D (5 bases each). V lost 0 bases and J lost 2, with 8 bases in between. The CDR3 totals 14 residues. Germline V gives CDR1 DFQATT, CDR2 SNEGSKA (reference sequence).